This T cell receptor beta chain was recovered during a study of shared clonotypes between healthy human individuals. Study-wide findings and caveats: Clonotypes that were shared across a few donors made up around 4.6% of naive CD4 clonotypes. Although depth was large, rarefaction showed that sequencing of the sorted subsets was incomplete.

TCRdb's table, derived via immunoSEQ multiplex PCR, lists solely in-frame clones and lacks some. Of millions of clones in the sample, 95% were seen once. The study enrolled healthy HIV-negative adults without recent acute infections or vaccinations as donors. Worth noting for this clone: Its antigen is not identified.

Sequencing was performed on naive CD4+ T cells sorted from blood. Subset specified: CD45RA+ positively selected. The receptor was isolated from a man between 18 and 35 years old in good health.

The CDR3 protein is CASSQTTGVKNIQYF. CDR3 sequence (DNA): TGCGCCAGCAGCCAGACCACCGGGGTAAAAAACATTCAGTACTTC. This rearrangement joins TRBV4-1 to TRBJ2-4, with D possibly matching TRBD2 (5 bases). V lost 3 bases, J lost 4 bases, and 13 bases lay in between. CDR3 length equals 15 residues. Per germline, CDR1 MGHRA and CDR2 YSYEKL.